This T cell receptor beta chain emerged from a study of response to subunit inactivated influenza vaccine. On this clonotype: Its antigen is currently unknown.

Study conclusions and caveats: The authors suggested that every seasonal influenza vaccination recruits few new T cells.

TCRdb used MiXCR to reprocess the RT-PCR reads, holding one entry per CDR3 protein. Seen here are about 520,000 distinct CDR3 sequences, over 9.5% observed once, and the top ten hold over 9.5%. The J segment lost 5 bases and the V segment lost 5 bases, leaving 7 bases of the junction unmatched. The CDR3 is 14 residues long. Germline lookup yields CDR1 MNHNS and CDR2 SASEGT. The sequences come from PBMCs from blood, collected around seven weeks after vaccination. This chain joins TRBV6-1 and TRBJ2-7, with 9 bases matching TRBD2. The TCR sequence derives from a man aged 45-65 years who received an inactivated influenza vaccine. DNA for the CDR3: TGTGCCAGCAGTAGGGGCGGGGGGGCCCACGAGCAGTACTTC. Its translation: CASSRGGGAHEQYF.